This T cell receptor (beta chain) was found in a study of CXCR3-negative and CXCR3-positive naive CD8 T cells. Points from the study as a whole: Both of the naive subsets showed about the same high diversity, but memory CD8+ cells had much less. Memory cells diverged, while naive CXCR3-positive and CXCR3-negative cells had similar TRBV-TRBJ usage. Cryopreserved cells partially lost CXCR3 expression, and fresh PBMCs were used in most assays.

Germline lookup yields CDR1 LNHNV and CDR2 YYDKDF (reference sequence). The CDR3 is 13 amino acids. Each TRB cDNA library was prepared by 5' RACE (with UMI labels). TCRdb reprocessed the 5' RACE reads and stores each CDR3 protein as one record, lacking DNA. The listing records about 57,000 distinct CDR3 sequences. On this clonotype: Its cognate antigen is unknown.

The receptor's source is a human donor in good health. Some clones in this sample may be carry-over from other donors' samples. Sequencing was done on a sample of memory CD8+ T cells from blood. V and J are TRBV15 and TRBJ2-7; the TCRdb D gene call, TRBD2, has no DNA to confirm it. CDR3 loop: CATSRRREEEQYF.